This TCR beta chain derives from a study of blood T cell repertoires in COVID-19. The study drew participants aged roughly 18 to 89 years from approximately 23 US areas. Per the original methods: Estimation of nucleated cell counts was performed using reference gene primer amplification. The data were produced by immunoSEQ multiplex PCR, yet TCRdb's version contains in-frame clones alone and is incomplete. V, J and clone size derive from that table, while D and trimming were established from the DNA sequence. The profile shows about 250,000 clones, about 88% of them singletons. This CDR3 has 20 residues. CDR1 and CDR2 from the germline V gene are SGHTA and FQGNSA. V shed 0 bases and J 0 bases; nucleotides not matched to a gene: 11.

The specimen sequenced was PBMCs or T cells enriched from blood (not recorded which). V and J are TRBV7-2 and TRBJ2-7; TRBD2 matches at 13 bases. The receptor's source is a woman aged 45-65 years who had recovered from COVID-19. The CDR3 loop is CASSLALAGGRRLSSYEQYF. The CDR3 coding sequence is TGTGCCAGCAGCTTAGCACTAGCGGGAGGGCGTCGATTGAGCTCCTACGAGCAGTACTTC.